This TCR beta chain was identified during a study of cytomegalovirus exposure and HLA in healthy donors. Study-wide findings and caveats: Three of the chains that were CMV-associated were confirmed in vitro to be specific for CMV antigens. Reported results showed that the classifier diagnosed cytomegalovirus status with high specificity and sensitivity.

Germline values: CDR1 SGHVS, CDR2 FQNEAQ. CDR3 length: 18 amino acids. V was pared by 5 bases and J by 2 bases, with 15 bases of the junction left unmatched. The PCR was carried out with 60 Vbeta primers and 13 Jbeta primers. Only in-frame clones appear in the TCRdb table, and some are missing; sequencing was by immunoSEQ multiplex PCR. The sample includes 95,000 to 130,000 clones, over 8% of them seen just once. Comment on this clone: Its cognate antigen is unknown.

The J gene is TRBJ1-5, the V gene TRBV7-8; 7 bases map to TRBD1. The source of this sequence is a man aged 30 to 45 in good health and CMV-seronegative. Material: PBMCs. Here the CDR3 DNA reads TGTGCCAGCAGCCCCCCGGGGACAGCCCCCACGGGCAATCAGCCCCAGCATTTT. Translating gives CASSPPGTAPTGNQPQHF.